This TCR beta chain was sequenced in a study of blood T cell repertoires in COVID-19. Overall study context: Material from acute and convalescent COVID-19 was sourced from the United States, Italy and Spain. The analysed material was cDNA or gDNA that came from T cells, B-cell-depleted T cells, or PBMCs.

Under the authors' procedure: Estimation of nucleated cell counts relied on the amplification of reference gene primers. Libraries were prepared by immunoSEQ multiplex PCR; TCRdb keeps only in-frame clonotypes and omits some of them. The V and J calls and clone size were taken over from that table, and D and trimming were inferred from the DNA. The sample lists fewer than 85,000 clones; roughly 84% were seen once. Source material: peripheral blood. The receptor's source is a human donor in a cohort sampled during active COVID-19.

The CDR3 sequence: CASSIRHRANYGYTF. The CDR3 DNA reads TGTGCCAGTAGTATCCGACATAGAGCTAACTATGGCTACACCTTC. This chain connects TRBV19 to TRBJ1-2; D remains unclear. CDR3 size: 15 residues. V lost 3 bases to trimming and J lost 0 bases, with 11 bases between them. Germline V gene sequence: CDR1 LNHDA, CDR2 SQIVND (reference sequence).